A selection of T cell receptor beta chains follows, all from one sample in a study of Ad26.COV2.S vaccination and SARS-CoV-2 variants. Assay used: immunoSEQ multiplex PCR; TCRdb lists only in-frame clones, some missing. The sample carries more than 250,000 clones, approximately 87% recorded once. This specimen was peripheral blood, taken in a trial of Ad26.COV2.S vaccine versus placebo. These receptors were obtained from a person aged 18-65 years who received the Ad26.COV2.S COVID-19 vaccine or a placebo. Both conserved end residues are part of each CDR3. The D gene is left open where the match is weak. Clone size is given for some rows only: seen once, a few or many times, or a class if the clone is expanded.

TRBD2	14	TRBV12-5	NA	TRBJ2-1	CASGSRTSRDEQFF	TGTGCTAGTGGTTCCCGGACTAGCAGGGATGAGCAGTTCTTC
NA	13	TRBV3-1/TRBV3-2	NA	TRBJ2-5	CASSPGMQETQYF	TGTGCCAGCAGCCCCGGGATGCAAGAGACCCAGTACTTC
TRBD1	15	TRBV18	NA	TRBJ2-1	CASSLTGEAYNEQFF	TGTGCCAGCTCACTGACAGGGGAAGCCTACAATGAGCAGTTCTTC
NA	16	TRBV14	few	TRBJ1-6	CASSQEVSQGISPLHF	TGTGCCAGCAGCCAAGAGGTTAGTCAGGGTATTTCACCCCTCCACTTT
TRBD1	17	TRBV6-1	NA	TRBJ2-7	CASSDVFTGVTAYEQYF	TGTGCCAGCAGTGACGTGTTTACAGGGGTAACGGCCTACGAGCAGTACTTC
TRBD1	16	TRBV2	NA	TRBJ1-2	CASSRLTGEGDYGYTF	TGTGCCAGCAGCCGACTTACAGGGGAGGGGGACTATGGCTACACCTTC
NA	11	TRBV5-4	few	TRBJ2-3	CASSSTDTQYF	TGTGCCAGCAGCTCCACAGATACGCAGTATTTT
NA	16	TRBV15	NA	TRBJ1-4	CATSRSLSGAGEKLFF	TGTGCCACCAGCAGATCTCTTTCAGGGGCAGGAGAAAAACTGTTTTTT
NA	15	TRBV30	once	TRBJ2-2	CAWSVHQGMVGELFF	TGTGCCTGGAGTGTACACCAGGGGATGGTCGGGGAGCTGTTTTTT
NA	16	TRBV4-1	NA	TRBJ1-4	CASSQQQQGGSEKLFF	TGCGCCAGCAGCCAACAACAACAGGGTGGGTCTGAAAAACTGTTTTTT
TRBD1	11	TRBV30	NA	TRBJ1-6	CAWDTGVALHF	TGTGCCTGGGATACAGGGGTCGCCCTCCACTTT
NA	16	TRBV9	NA	TRBJ2-6	CASSKTGRSGANVLTF	TGTGCCAGCAGCAAGACAGGCCGCTCTGGGGCCAACGTCCTGACTTTC
NA	14	TRBV6-5	NA	TRBJ1-1	CASRLQGRNTEAFF	TGTGCCAGCAGACTACAGGGCAGGAACACTGAAGCTTTCTTT
NA	14	TRBV19	NA	TRBJ1-5	CASSILVGNQPQHF	TGTGCCAGTAGTATCTTGGTAGGCAATCAGCCCCAGCATTTT
NA	15	TRBV18	NA	TRBJ2-2	CASSPDGRNTGELFF	TGTGCCAGCTCTCCCGACGGACGGAACACCGGGGAGCTGTTTTTT
TRBD2	16	TRBV7-7	NA	TRBJ2-2	CASSFGLAANTGELFF	TGTGCCAGCAGCTTTGGACTAGCGGCGAACACCGGGGAGCTGTTTTTT
TRBD1	16	TRBV5-1	NA	TRBJ1-5	CASSLGGQGVNQPQHF	TGCGCCAGCAGCTTGGGGGGACAGGGTGTGAATCAGCCCCAGCATTTT
NA	17	TRBV28	NA	TRBJ1-2	CASSSSNPDRPPWGYTF	NA
NA	13	TRBV7-8	NA	TRBJ1-2	CASTPHFNYGYTF	TGTGCCAGCACCCCACACTTTAACTATGGCTACACCTTC
TRBD1	16	TRBV7-9	NA	TRBJ1-4	CASTGTGGRSNEKLFF	TGTGCCAGCACCGGGACAGGGGGCAGGTCTAATGAAAAACTGTTTTTT
NA	12	TRBV7-9	NA	TRBJ2-1	CASSFGDNEQFF	TGTGCCAGCAGCTTTGGAGACAATGAGCAGTTCTTC
NA	12	TRBV27	NA	TRBJ2-1	CASSPAAVEWFF	TGTGCCAGCAGTCCCGCCGCGGTAGAATGGTTCTTC
NA	15	TRBV11-2	NA	TRBJ2-7	CASSSSSDPSYEQYF	TGTGCCAGCAGCTCCAGCAGCGATCCCTCCTACGAGCAGTACTTC
TRBD2	15	TRBV5-4	NA	TRBJ2-1	CASSLSGGSYNEQFF	TGTGCCAGCAGCCTTAGCGGGGGGTCCTACAATGAGCAGTTCTTC
NA	15	TRBV2	NA	TRBJ2-2	CASSVYGWNTGELFF	TGTGCCAGCAGTGTTTATGGGTGGAACACCGGGGAGCTGTTTTTT
TRBD1	16	TRBV5-6	NA	TRBJ2-7	CASSLPPGQGLREQYF	TGTGCCAGCAGCTTACCACCGGGACAGGGATTACGAGAGCAGTACTTC
TRBD1	18	TRBV5-1	NA	TRBJ1-1	CASSLAGQGSALNTEAFF	TGCGCCAGCAGCTTGGCGGGACAGGGTTCGGCCTTGAACACTGAAGCTTTCTTT
NA	14	TRBV6-2/TRBV6-3	NA	TRBJ2-5	CASSLDWNQETQYF	TGTGCCAGCAGCTTGGATTGGAACCAGGAGACCCAGTACTTC